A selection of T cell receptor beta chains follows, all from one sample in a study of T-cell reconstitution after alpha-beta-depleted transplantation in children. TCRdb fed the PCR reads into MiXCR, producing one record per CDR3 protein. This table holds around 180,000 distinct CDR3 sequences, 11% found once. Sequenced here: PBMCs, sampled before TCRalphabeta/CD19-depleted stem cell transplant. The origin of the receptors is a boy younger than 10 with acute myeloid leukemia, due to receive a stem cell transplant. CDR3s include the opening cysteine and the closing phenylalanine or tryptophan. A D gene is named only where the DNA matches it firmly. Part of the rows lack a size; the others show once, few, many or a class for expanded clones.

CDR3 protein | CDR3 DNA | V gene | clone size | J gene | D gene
CASSVTERGALADTQYF | TGTGCCAGCAGCGTAACTGAGCGGGGGGCCCTCGCAGATACGCAGTATTTT | TRBV9 | many | TRBJ2-3 | TRBD2
CASSRIGGAGTDTQYF | TGTGCCAGCAGCCGAATCGGGGGGGCGGGCACAGATACGCAGTATTTT | TRBV7-6 | many | TRBJ2-3 | TRBD2
CASTKGGMNGYTF | TGTGCCAGTACTAAAGGGGGCATGAATGGCTACACCTTC | TRBV28 | - | TRBJ1-2 | TRBD1
CASSLVRGARNEQFF | TGCGCCAGCAGCTTGGTTCGGGGGGCAAGAAATGAGCAGTTCTTC | TRBV5-1 | many | TRBJ2-1 | -
CASGLEGIRYGYTF | TGTGCTAGTGGTTTGGAGGGAATCCGCTATGGCTACACCTTC | TRBV12-5 | many | TRBJ1-2 | -
CASSHSGSSSYEQYF | TGTGCCAGCAGTCATAGCGGATCGAGCTCCTACGAGCAGTACTTC | TRBV28 | few | TRBJ2-7 | -
CASSLAGIDTQYF | TGTGCCAGCAGCTTGGCGGGGATAGATACGCAGTATTTT | TRBV5-6 | many | TRBJ2-3 | -
CASSLVLAGGRYEQYF | TGTGCCAGCAGCTTGGTACTAGCGGGAGGGCGATACGAGCAGTACTTC | TRBV5-5 | - | TRBJ2-7 | TRBD2
CASSLVLPGQQNYGYTF | TGCGCCAGCAGCTTGGTCCTACCGGGACAGCAAAACTATGGCTACACCTTC | TRBV5-1 | many | TRBJ1-2 | TRBD1
CSASPGFEAFF | TGCAGTGCTAGCCCCGGGTTCGAAGCTTTCTTT | TRBV20-1 | - | TRBJ1-1 | -
CASSPPKGVISYNEQFF | TGTGCCAGCTCACCACCGAAGGGGGTGATTTCCTACAATGAGCAGTTCTTC | TRBV18 | - | TRBJ2-1 | -
CASSFEADLYEQYF | TGCGCCAGCAGCTTTGAAGCGGATCTCTACGAGCAGTACTTC | TRBV5-1 | many | TRBJ2-7 | -
CASTPDRGLWGYTF | TGTGCCAGCACCCCTGACAGGGGGCTTTGGGGCTACACCTTC | TRBV28 | many | TRBJ1-2 | TRBD1
CSARPVGFSTEAFF | TGCAGTGCTAGGCCGGTGGGGTTTTCCACTGAAGCTTTCTTT | TRBV20-1 | many | TRBJ1-1 | -
CSASGSGGNTEAFF | TGCAGTGCTAGCGGGTCGGGAGGGAACACTGAAGCTTTCTTT | TRBV20-1 | many | TRBJ1-1 | -
CATSRRRQVQETQYF | TGTGCCACCAGCAGACGAAGACAGGTACAAGAGACCCAGTACTTC | TRBV15 | many | TRBJ2-5 | -
CASSLWGTEAGELFF | TGTGCCAGCAGTTTATGGGGGACAGAAGCCGGGGAGCTGTTTTTT | TRBV28 | many | TRBJ2-2 | TRBD1
CSASPQGTLSGNTIYF | TGCAGTGCTAGTCCACAGGGAACCCTCTCTGGAAACACCATATATTTT | TRBV20-1 | many | TRBJ1-3 | -
CASSLGLAGITYEQYF | TGCGCCAGCAGCTTGGGACTAGCGGGAATCACCTACGAGCAGTACTTC | TRBV5-1 | many | TRBJ2-7 | TRBD2
CSAGGWDYGYTF | TGCAGTGCCGGGGGGTGGGACTATGGCTACACCTTC | TRBV20-1 | many | TRBJ1-2 | -
CASSDGLVNEQFF | TGTGCCAGCAGCGACGGACTAGTTAATGAGCAGTTCTTC | TRBV7-2 | many | TRBJ2-1 | TRBD2
CASSLSNSPLHF | TGTGCCAGCAGTTTAAGTAATTCACCCCTCCACTTT | TRBV28 | many | TRBJ1-6 | -
CASSVTLAGANVLTF | TGTGCCAGCAGCGTCACTTTGGCTGGGGCCAACGTCCTGACTTTC | TRBV9 | many | TRBJ2-6 | -
CATSDLTGGQGAYNEQFF | TGTGCCACCAGTGATTTGACCGGCGGGCAGGGGGCCTACAATGAGCAGTTCTTC | TRBV24-1 | many | TRBJ2-1 | TRBD1
CASSESYEQYF | TGTGCCAGCTCAGAATCCTACGAGCAGTACTTC | TRBV18 | many | TRBJ2-7 | -
CSVPLGGSNEQFF | TGCAGCGTCCCCCTAGGCGGGAGCAATGAGCAGTTCTTC | TRBV29-1 | many | TRBJ2-1 | TRBD2
CASSPSGYEQFF | TGTGCCAGCAGTCCTAGCGGGTATGAGCAGTTCTTC | TRBV6-6 | many | TRBJ2-1 | TRBD2
CASSLAPTRGYTF | TGTGCCAGCAGCCTCGCCCCCACGAGAGGCTACACCTTC | TRBV6-2/TRBV6-3 | many | TRBJ1-2 | -
CASSASAGGRYQAFF | TGTGCCAGCAGTGCCTCAGCCGGGGGGCGTTACCAAGCTTTCTTT | TRBV25-1 | many | TRBJ1-1 | -
CASSAGRQGTWGYTF | TGTGCCAGCAGCGCGGGACGGCAGGGGACCTGGGGCTACACCTTC | TRBV11-2 | - | TRBJ1-2 | -
CSARLAGGNPYEQYF | TGCAGTGCGAGACTAGCGGGAGGAAACCCCTACGAGCAGTACTTC | TRBV20-1 | - | TRBJ2-7 | TRBD2
CSASGTSGGAYNEQFF | TGCAGTGCTTCTGGGACTAGCGGGGGGGCCTACAATGAGCAGTTCTTC | TRBV20-1 | many | TRBJ2-1 | TRBD2
CASSPPGPYGYTF | TGTGCCAGCAGCCCCCCGGGACCTTATGGCTACACCTTC | TRBV3-1 | many | TRBJ1-2 | -